The 20 T cell receptor beta chains below come from one sample, sequenced in a study of cytomegalovirus exposure and HLA in healthy donors. The PCR contained 60 Vbeta and 13 Jbeta primers. Assay used: immunoSEQ multiplex PCR; TCRdb lists only in-frame clones, some missing. The table records 150,000 to 200,000 clones, 77% of them present only once. The material sequenced was PBMCs. All receptors come from a middle-aged woman in good health and CMV-seropositive.

The chain carries TRBV10-2 and TRBJ1-1; D ambiguous. CDR1 and CDR2 from the germline V gene are WSHSY and SAAADI. This CDR3 has 13 amino acids. The germline V and J ends were trimmed by 6 bases and 7 bases, with 15 bases remaining between them. CDR3 sequence reads: CASRGRVEGEAFF. The CDR3 DNA reads TGCGCCAGCAGAGGGCGTGTCGAGGGTGAAGCTTTCTTT.

The rearrangement uses TRBV27 and TRBJ2-7, with D possibly being TRBD2 (5 bases). The CDR3 runs to 15 residues. Looked up from germline, CDR1 is MNHEY and CDR2 is SMNVEV (reference sequence). V was cut by 4 bases and J by 2 bases, with 15 bases left in between. For the CDR3, the DNA is TGTGCCAGCAGTTCCCGGGCCGGGAACACCTACGAGCAGTACTTC. It codes for CASSSRAGNTYEQYF.

This rearrangement joins TRBV29-1 to TRBJ1-2; D ambiguous. Germline V gives CDR1 SQVTM, CDR2 ANQGSEA. The CDR3 is made up of 13 amino acids. The V gene lost 0 bases and the J gene lost 8 bases, with 13 bases spanning the gap. CDR3 in DNA: TGCAGCGTTGAAGATCTTCTCGGAGGCGGCTACACCTTC. Its translation is CSVEDLLGGGYTF.

The J gene is TRBJ1-5, the V gene TRBV4-3; D is uncertain. V lost 0 bases to trimming and J lost 7 bases, with 10 bases between them. The CDR3 sequence is 14 residues long. Per the germline V gene, CDR1 is LGHNA and CDR2 is YSLEER. The CDR3 loop reads CASSQDSGGQPQHF. The CDR3 nucleotides read TGCGCCAGCAGCCAAGATTCGGGAGGGCAGCCCCAGCATTTT.

Remarks on this clone: One end of the junction fails to match germline, which may point to a read error. This chain links TRBV7-2 with TRBJ1-1; TRBD1 is a possible D gene (5 bases). Looked up from germline, CDR1 is SGHTA and CDR2 is FQGNSA. This CDR3 comprises 15 residues. The CDR3 loop is CASSLGAVLNTEAFF. CDR3 DNA: TGTGCCAGCAGTTTAGGGGCAGTCTTGAACACTGAAGCTTTCTTT.

This clone was observed a single time. This chain links TRBV5-4 with TRBJ2-5, with a tentative D call TRBD1 (6 bases). The CDR3 is made up of 13 amino acids. Trimming cost V 7 bases and J 1 base, with 11 bases left between them. Germline CDR1 and CDR2: SGHNT and YYREEE (reference sequence). The CDR3 DNA reads TGTGCCAGCGGGAGAGGGGGCCAAGAGACCCAGTACTTC. Its translation: CASGRGGQETQYF.

The rearrangement uses TRBV11-2 and TRBJ2-1; D is perhaps TRBD2 (6 bases). Germline lookup yields CDR1 SGHAT and CDR2 FQNNGV. Trimming removed 1 base at V and 3 bases at J, with 7 bases between. The CDR3 runs 14 residues. Here the CDR3 DNA reads TGTGCCAGCAGCTTAGTCGGGAGCTACAATGAGCAGTTCTTC. It codes for CASSLVGSYNEQFF. Variable domain in full (rest from reference TRBV11-2 and TRBJ2-1): EAGVAQSPRYKIIEKRQSVAFWCNPISGHATLYWYQQILGQGPKLLIQFQNNGVVDDSQLPKDRFSAERLKGVDSTLKIQPAKLEDSAVYLCASSLVGSYNEQFFGPGTRLTVL.

V is TRBV4-3 and J is TRBJ2-7; 10 bases line up with TRBD1. The CDR3 consists of 17 residues. Germline CDR1 LGHNA, CDR2 YSLEER. The J segment lost 7 bases and the V segment lost 1 base, leaving 13 bases of the junction unmatched. The CDR3 nucleotides read TGCGCCAGCAGCCAAGCCTTTGGGACAGGGGACTTGTGGGAGCAGTACTTC. As protein: CASSQAFGTGDLWEQYF.

This chain links TRBV5-4 with TRBJ2-3; 9 nucleotides line up with TRBD1. The junction had 1 base not matched to a gene; V was cut back by 2 bases and J by 0 bases. CDR1 is SGHNT and CDR2 is YYREEE in the germline V gene (reference sequence). This CDR3 spans 15 amino acids. The CDR3 nucleotides read TGTGCCAGCAGCTTTGGACAGGGGAGCACAGATACGCAGTATTTT. It specifies CASSFGQGSTDTQYF.

The chain employs TRBV18 and TRBJ2-4; a weak D match, TRBD2 (5 bases). This CDR3 comprises 16 residues. V was clipped by 6 bases and J by 1 base, with 16 bases between them. Germline CDR1 KGHSH, CDR2 LQKENI. CDR3 sequence: CASSSIRGEAKNIQYF. CDR3 nucleotides: TGTGCCAGCTCGTCGATCCGGGGAGAGGCCAAAAACATTCAGTACTTC.

V gene TRBV19 combines with J gene TRBJ2-7; 8 nucleotides line up with TRBD1. V was pared by 5 bases and J by 2 bases, with 8 bases of the junction left unmatched. CDR3 length: 15 amino acids. The germline gives CDR1 LNHDA, CDR2 SQIVND (reference sequence). CDR3 DNA: TGTGCCAGTAGTTCCAGGACAGGGTCTCCCTACGAGCAGTACTTC. Translated, it gives CASSSRTGSPYEQYF.

The chain uses TRBV5-1 and TRBJ1-2, with 8 nucleotides matching TRBD1. Per the germline V gene, CDR1 is SGHRS and CDR2 is YFSETQ. This CDR3 is built from 16 residues. J lost 0 bases, V lost 4 bases, and 8 bases had no gene match. CDR3 loop: CASSPGQGASNYGYTF. The CDR3 nucleotides are TGCGCCAGCAGCCCAGGACAGGGCGCTTCTAACTATGGCTACACCTTC.

This clone has a handful of counts. The rearrangement links TRBV27 to TRBJ2-1; 9 bases line up with TRBD1. The CDR3 totals 15 residues. Trimming took 2 bases from V and 7 from J; bases not matched to a gene: 6. Germline lookup yields CDR1 MNHEY and CDR2 SMNVEV (reference sequence). The CDR3: CASSLGTGLPNEQFF. DNA for the CDR3: TGTGCCAGCAGTTTAGGGACAGGGCTACCAAATGAGCAGTTCTTC.

The rearrangement joins TRBV27 to TRBJ2-5; possibly TRBD2 for D (5 bases). The CDR3 is 15 residues long. In germline, CDR1 is MNHEY, CDR2 SMNVEV (reference sequence). Trimming shortened V by 5 bases and J by 5 bases, and 18 bases separated the two germline ends. CDR3 sequence: CASSPSRGTWETQYF. In DNA form, the CDR3 reads TGTGCCAGCAGTCCCAGCCGGGGAACCTGGGAGACCCAGTACTTC.

This sequence joins TRBV11-2 and TRBJ2-5, with 14 bases aligning to TRBD2. Germline V gene data show CDR1 as SGHAT and CDR2 as FQNNGV. Germline trimming cut 5 bases from V and 4 bases from J; bases unmatched to any gene: 6. The CDR3 has 16 amino acids. The CDR3 nucleotides read TGTGCCAGCAGCAAACGACTAGCGGGGGGGATAGAGACCCAGTACTTC. Translated: CASSKRLAGGIETQYF.

The chain employs TRBV6-5 and TRBJ2-7, with TRBD1 identical over 7 bases. The junction had 15 bases not matched to a gene; V was cut back by 10 bases and J by 6 bases. CDR1 is MNHEY and CDR2 is SVGAGI in the germline V gene. The length of the CDR3 is 14 residues. CDR3 sequence: CATYRGFGSGEQYF. CDR3 in DNA: TGTGCCACATACAGGGGATTCGGCTCCGGCGAGCAGTACTTC.

This clone was seen just once. The chain joins TRBV6-1 to TRBJ1-3, with TRBD1 matching over 8 bases. V trimming: 4 bases; J trimming: 0 bases; junction bases outside the gene matches: 8. Germline CDR1 reads MNHNS; CDR2 reads SASEGT. This CDR3 has 17 residues. Here the CDR3 reads CASSARDRPISGNTIYF. CDR3 coding DNA: TGTGCCAGCAGTGCACGGGACAGGCCGATCTCTGGAAACACCATATATTTT.

The chain combines TRBV4-1 with TRBJ1-2, with 7 bases identical to TRBD1. The V segment lost 0 bases and the J segment 4 bases; nucleotides outside the gene matches: 8. The germline gives CDR1 MGHRA, CDR2 YSYEKL. The CDR3 sequence is 16 residues long. In nucleotides, the CDR3 is TGCGCCAGCAGCCAAGAAGGGAACAGGGGCCCCTATGGCTACACCTTC. This gives the protein CASSQEGNRGPYGYTF.

This clone turned up a few times. Other DNA sequences of this sample code for an identical CDR3. The chain uses TRBV5-1 and TRBJ1-1, with 11 bases that match TRBD1. Germline V gives CDR1 SGHRS, CDR2 YFSETQ. V gave up 0 bases and J gave up 2 bases; unmatched junction bases: 3. The CDR3 consists of 16 residues. CDR3 sequence (DNA): TGCGCCAGCAGCTTGGTCGGACAGGGGGCAAACACTGAAGCTTTCTTT. Protein sequence: CASSLVGQGANTEAFF.

This clone was seen a handful of times. V is TRBV10-3 and J is TRBJ1-3, with D maybe TRBD1 (6 bases). V was clipped by 0 bases and J by 2 bases, with 14 bases between them. The CDR3 contains 17 residues. The germline V gene has CDR1 ENHRY and CDR2 SYGVKD. CDR3 amino acids: CAISESKAGVTGNTIYF. In nucleotides, the CDR3 is TGTGCCATCAGTGAGTCGAAAGCAGGGGTCACTGGAAACACCATATATTTT.